These T cell receptor beta chains were read from a single sample in a study of response to subunit inactivated influenza vaccine. TCRdb re-called the RT-PCR reads with MiXCR, one entry per CDR3 protein. The repertoire consists of 650,000 to 800,000 distinct CDR3 sequences, with approximately 13% occurring once and the leading ten covering 5.5% to 8%. The source was PBMCs from blood, collected 14 days before vaccination. The receptors derive from a man aged 50-59 years who received an inactivated influenza vaccine. CDR3s include the opening cysteine and the closing phenylalanine or tryptophan. Fields, in order: D gene, CDR3 length, J gene, clone size, V gene, CDR3 protein, CDR3 DNA. D genes are given only for firm matches. The size field is filled for only some rows; it gives once, few, many or a size class.

- 14 TRBJ2-6 - TRBV15 CATSRDSGANVLTF TGTGCCACCAGCAGAGATTCTGGGGCCAACGTCCTGACTTTC
- 14 TRBJ2-1 - TRBV6-2/TRBV6-3 CASSYSTYRNEQFF TGTGCCAGCAGTTATTCTACGTACCGCAATGAGCAGTTCTTC
TRBD2 17 TRBJ2-5 - TRBV18 CASSPVVAGAKQETQYF TGTGCCAGCTCACCTGTGGTAGCGGGGGCCAAACAAGAGACCCAGTACTTC
- 13 TRBJ2-7 - TRBV6-4 CASTQGWVRRQYF TGTGCCAGCACCCAGGGGTGGGTAAGAAGGCAGTACTTC
- 14 TRBJ2-5 few TRBV15 CATSRDIPGETQYF TGTGCCACCAGCAGAGATATTCCGGGAGAGACCCAGTACTTC
- 16 TRBJ2-2 once TRBV7-3 CASSSAGTSNTGELFF TGTGCCAGCAGCTCAGCCGGGACATCGAACACCGGGGAGCTGTTTTTT
TRBD1 15 TRBJ1-1 few TRBV5-1 CASSGDRGEDTEAFF TGCGCCAGCAGCGGAGACAGGGGAGAGGACACTGAAGCTTTCTTT
- 16 TRBJ1-1 few TRBV29-1 CSVPINLLGGSTEAFF TGCAGCGTTCCAATCAACCTACTGGGAGGGTCGACTGAAGCTTTCTTT
- 12 TRBJ1-5 few TRBV25-1 CASSGPNQPQHF TGTGCCAGCAGTGGTCCAAATCAGCCCCAGCATTTT
TRBD2 16 TRBJ2-2 - TRBV7-2 CASSVGLAGGPGELFF TGTGCCAGCAGCGTAGGACTAGCGGGAGGCCCCGGGGAGCTGTTTTTT
- 17 TRBJ2-2 many TRBV10-3 CAISPVWGGRDTGELFF TGTGCCATCAGTCCAGTCTGGGGGGGCAGAGACACCGGGGAGCTGTTTTTT
TRBD1 15 TRBJ2-2 few TRBV20-1 CSANGQGDGLRELFF TGCAGTGCGAACGGACAGGGAGATGGACTACGGGAGCTGTTTTTT
- 12 TRBJ2-3 - TRBV24-1 CATSGTTDTQYF TGTGCCACCAGTGGAACCACAGATACGCAGTATTTT
- 13 TRBJ2-2 - TRBV5-1 CASSLKDTGELFF TGCGCCAGCAGCTTGAAGGACACCGGGGAGCTGTTTTTT
- 16 TRBJ1-1 - TRBV7-3 CASSLHFGGTNTEAFF TGTGCCAGCAGCTTACATTTTGGGGGAACGAACACTGAAGCTTTCTTT
TRBD2 16 TRBJ2-1 few TRBV5-4 CASRPDLAGDYNEQFF TGTGCCAGCAGGCCAGACTTAGCGGGGGATTACAATGAGCAGTTCTTC
TRBD1 16 TRBJ2-7 few TRBV10-3 CAISESRGRGLLEQYF TGTGCCATCAGTGAGTCTAGGGGCAGGGGGCTCCTCGAGCAGTACTTC
- 11 TRBJ2-1 many TRBV3-1 CASSQLDEQFF TGTGCCAGCAGCCAGCTGGATGAGCAGTTCTTC
- 14 TRBJ2-7 few TRBV12-3/TRBV12-4 CASSLYLGAYEQYF TGTGCCAGCAGTTTATATCTGGGGGCCTACGAGCAGTACTTC
TRBD1 15 TRBJ1-1 few TRBV12-3/TRBV12-4 CASSFFRDRNTEAFF TGTGCCAGCAGTTTTTTCCGGGACAGGAACACTGAAGCTTTCTTT
TRBD2 18 TRBJ2-3 - TRBV11-1 CASSTGTSGRSSTDTQYF TGTGCCAGCAGTACCGGGACTAGCGGGAGATCTAGCACAGATACGCAGTATTTT
TRBD2 14 TRBJ2-1 few TRBV5-1 CASSLGLASDEQFF TGCGCCAGCAGCTTGGGACTAGCCTCCGATGAGCAGTTCTTC
- 14 TRBJ2-5 - TRBV7-8 CASSGGALQETQYF TGTGCCAGCAGCGGGGGGGCACTCCAAGAGACCCAGTACTTC
TRBD2 16 TRBJ2-5 - TRBV11-2 CASSLTSGVFDETQYF TGTGCCAGCAGCTTAACTAGCGGGGTGTTCGATGAGACCCAGTACTTC
TRBD1 14 TRBJ1-1 few TRBV6-5 CASSYYRGNTEAFF TGTGCCAGCAGTTATTACAGGGGCAACACTGAAGCTTTCTTT
- 12 TRBJ2-1 few TRBV29-1 CSEGGQGFEQFF TGCAGCGAAGGTGGGCAGGGGTTTGAGCAGTTCTTC
- 13 TRBJ2-1 - TRBV7-8 CASTQGLYNEQFF TGTGCCAGCACCCAGGGACTCTACAATGAGCAGTTCTTC
- 16 TRBJ2-7 few TRBV14 CASSQDRNSGRHEQYF TGTGCCAGCAGCCAAGATCGCAATAGCGGTCGCCACGAGCAGTACTTC
- 9 TRBJ2-1 many TRBV24-1 CATGNEQFF TGTGCCACCGGCAATGAGCAGTTCTTC
- 16 TRBJ2-7 - TRBV12-3/TRBV12-4 CASSPETASSSYEQYF TGTGCCAGCAGTCCTGAGACAGCGTCTAGCTCCTACGAGCAGTACTTC
- 12 TRBJ2-2 few TRBV29-1 CSARKRAGELFF TGCAGCGCCCGCAAGAGAGCCGGGGAGCTGTTTTTT
TRBD2 16 TRBJ2-5 - TRBV27 CASHPERGMYQETQYF TGTGCCAGCCACCCAGAGCGGGGGATGTACCAAGAGACCCAGTACTTC
- 14 TRBJ1-6 - TRBV7-9 CASSQDGFNSPLHF TGTGCCAGCAGCCAGGACGGATTCAATTCACCCCTCCACTTT
TRBD2 16 TRBJ2-7 - TRBV7-9 CASSSPGTSGKYEQYF TGTGCCAGCAGCTCGCCCGGGACTAGCGGGAAGTACGAGCAGTACTTC
TRBD2 13 TRBJ2-1 - TRBV30 CAWSGDLAVEQFF TGTGCCTGGAGCGGCGACCTAGCGGTTGAGCAGTTCTTC
TRBD2 15 TRBJ2-7 many TRBV4-3 CASSWGLAGVYEQYF TGCGCCAGCAGTTGGGGGCTAGCGGGGGTCTACGAGCAGTACTTC
- 15 TRBJ2-5 - TRBV11-2 CASSLGARGAETQYF TGTGCCAGCAGCTTAGGAGCCCGGGGGGCTGAGACCCAGTACTTC
TRBD2 17 TRBJ2-3 few TRBV7-2 CASSPPSSGRRTDTQYF TGTGCCAGCAGCCCACCAAGTAGCGGGAGGCGCACAGATACGCAGTATTTT
TRBD1 16 TRBJ1-3 few TRBV12-3/TRBV12-4 CASSLPGTGSGNTIYF TGTGCCAGCAGTCTACCAGGGACAGGCTCTGGAAACACCATATATTTT
TRBD1 15 TRBJ1-2 - TRBV5-1 CASSLDGQGFYGYTF TGCGCCAGCAGCTTGGATGGACAGGGCTTCTATGGCTACACCTTC
TRBD1 14 TRBJ2-1 few TRBV3-1 CASSHRQGKNEQFF TGTGCCAGCAGCCATAGACAGGGGAAGAATGAGCAGTTCTTC
TRBD1 17 TRBJ2-2 - TRBV6-5 CASSYGSNRGRTGELFF TGTGCCAGCAGTTACGGATCCAACAGGGGAAGGACCGGGGAGCTGTTTTTT
- 14 TRBJ2-3 few TRBV29-1 CSVEDRRHPPTQYF TGCAGCGTTGAAGATAGGCGGCACCCACCTACGCAGTATTTT
- 10 TRBJ1-1 few TRBV10-3 CAISESISVF TGTGCCATCAGTGAGTCGATTTCGGTTTTT
TRBD2 14 TRBJ2-7 - TRBV20-1 CSAPKRAGTYEQYF TGCAGTGCCCCAAAAAGAGCGGGGACCTACGAGCAGTACTTC
TRBD1 17 TRBJ1-2 - TRBV10-3 CAISSPDRVNPLDGYTF TGTGCCATCAGTTCCCCGGACAGGGTAAACCCGCTCGACGGCTACACCTTC
- 16 TRBJ2-3 many TRBV7-2 CASRWGGLVGTDTQYF TGTGCCAGCAGGTGGGGCGGTTTGGTAGGCACAGATACGCAGTATTTT
- 13 TRBJ2-1 - TRBV4-1 CASSQVLNNEQFF TGCGCCAGCAGCCAGGTATTGAACAATGAGCAGTTCTTC
TRBD2 15 TRBJ2-1 - TRBV28 CASSFMGLAIREQFF TGTGCCAGCAGTTTCATGGGACTAGCGATTAGGGAGCAGTTCTTC
TRBD1 17 TRBJ1-5 many TRBV15 CATSRDLRGQDNQPQHF TGTGCCACCAGCAGAGATTTGAGGGGACAGGACAATCAGCCCCAGCATTTT
- 14 TRBJ1-5 many TRBV12-3/TRBV12-4 CASSFRGRNQPQHF TGTGCCAGCAGTTTTAGGGGTCGCAATCAGCCCCAGCATTTT
- 17 TRBJ1-5 - TRBV7-8 CASSQRTEQWGNQPQHF TGTGCCAGCAGCCAAAGGACGGAACAATGGGGCAATCAGCCCCAGCATTTT
TRBD2 18 TRBJ2-1 many TRBV6-1 CASSLSGTSSFSYNEQFF TGTGCCAGCAGCCTGTCCGGGACTAGCAGTTTTTCCTACAATGAGCAGTTCTTC
- 15 TRBJ2-3 - TRBV19 CASSIWGSSTDTQYF TGTGCCAGTAGTATCTGGGGGTCCAGCACAGATACGCAGTATTTT
TRBD2 14 TRBJ2-7 - TRBV18 CASSPPSGTYEQYF TGTGCCAGCTCACCACCCAGCGGGACCTACGAGCAGTACTTC